This paragraph covers one T cell receptor (beta chain) sequence. Its antigen remains unknown. This entry belongs to a study of Graves' ophthalmopathy and Graves' hyperthyroidism. For the study at large: Before any treatment was given, at initial diagnosis, peripheral blood was collected. Whole-study findings and limits: Predictions made by the model for ophthalmopathy progression reached under 71% sensitivity and about 72% specificity.

RNA transcripts were the source from which TCR beta CDR3 regions were amplified. HTBI-primed first-round RT-PCR preceded second-round multiplex PCR. In TCRdb, the multiplex PCR reads were re-called with MiXCR into one record per CDR3 protein. The sample holds more than 550,000 distinct CDR3 sequences; 35% to 45% are singletons and the top ten take under 3.5%. V gave up 5 bases and J gave up 5 bases, with 15 bases separating them. Germline-derived CDR1 and CDR2 are SEHNR and FQNEAQ (reference sequence). The CDR3 consists of 14 residues. Exclusion covered patients with other autoimmune diseases or uncontrolled infections (as well as pregnancy or lactation). The authors diagnosed from clinical symptoms, serum thyroxine, TRAb, thyroid ultrasound and orbital computed tomography.

This TCR derives from an adult man with Graves' ophthalmopathy. This chain connects TRBV7-9 to TRBJ2-5; D remains unclear. Sequencing was carried out using peripheral blood. The CDR3 nucleotides read TGTGCCAGCAGCAGTCAGTCCCGGGTGGAGACCCAGTACTTC. Amino acids: CASSSQSRVETQYF.